The 24 T cell receptor beta chains below were found in one sample sequenced in a study of cytomegalovirus exposure and HLA in healthy donors. PCR employed 60 Vbeta and 13 Jbeta primers. Assay used: immunoSEQ multiplex PCR; TCRdb lists only in-frame clones, some missing. Here the sample spans about 140,000 clones, 60% to 80% being singletons. The sequenced material came from PBMCs. The receptors stem from a female donor in good health and CMV-seronegative.

This chain uses TRBV19 with TRBJ2-7, with TRBD2 matching 10 bases. Germline values: CDR1 LNHDA, CDR2 SQIVND (reference sequence). V dropped 5 bases and J dropped 1; count of bases not matched to a gene: 11. CDR3 size: 17 residues. In DNA, the CDR3 is TGTGCCAGTAGTCGAAGGGGGCTAGCGGGAGAGTCCTACGAGCAGTACTTC. It codes for CASSRRGLAGESYEQYF.

The genes are TRBV5-1 and TRBJ1-4, with TRBD1 matching over 9 bases. CDR1 and CDR2 (germline): SGHRS, YFSETQ. Losses at the gene ends were 4 bases for V and 6 bases for J; bases not matched to a gene: 4. The CDR3 extends over 14 amino acids. The CDR3 region has the DNA TGCGCCAGCAGCCCCGACAGGGGGTATGAAAAACTGTTTTTT. It yields the protein CASSPDRGYEKLFF.

This chain joins TRBV10-1 and TRBJ1-5, with no clear D. This CDR3 is 13 amino acids long. Trimming stripped 3 bases from V and 8 bases from J, with 11 bases between. CDR1 is WNHNN, CDR2 SYGVQD, per germline (reference sequence). In nucleotides, the CDR3 is TGCGCCAGCAGTGACACTTACGGGGAGCCCCAGCATTTT. Its translation is CASSDTYGEPQHF.

The genes are TRBV6-5 and TRBJ2-7; D remains ambiguous. This CDR3 region has 13 residues. Trimming pared 5 bases from V and 0 bases from J, leaving 8 bases between. Germline V gives CDR1 MNHEY, CDR2 SVGAGI. The CDR3 DNA is TGTGCCAGCAGTCGCGTAGTCTCCTACGAGCAGTACTTC. Translating gives CASSRVVSYEQYF.

CDR3 sequence: CASSYGTPSYEQYF. CDR3 DNA: TGTGCCAGCAGCTACGGGACACCTAGCTACGAGCAGTACTTC. This chain uses TRBV27 with TRBJ2-7, with D possibly matching TRBD1 (6 bases). The CDR3 spans 14 residues. CDR1 MNHEY and CDR2 SMNVEV come from the germline V gene (reference sequence). The V end lost 6 bases, the J end lost 3 bases, and 15 bases lay between the germline ends.

The chain combines TRBV27 with TRBJ2-5; tentative D call: TRBD2 (6 bases). The CDR3 contains 14 residues. Germline CDR1 reads MNHEY; CDR2 reads SMNVEV (reference sequence). Trimming took 3 bases from V and 7 from J, leaving 15 bases between them. The CDR3 sequence is CASSFRDSGATQYF. DNA of the CDR3: TGTGCCAGCAGTTTTCGGGACTCCGGGGCGACCCAGTACTTC.

The genes are TRBV13 and TRBJ2-7, with D maybe TRBD2 (6 bases). The CDR3 loop spans 14 amino acids. CDR1 and CDR2 from the germline V gene are PRHDT and FYEKMQ (reference sequence). V lost 5 bases and J 3 bases, leaving 14 bases between the germline ends. The CDR3 here is CASSDRDLNYEQYF. In nucleotides, the CDR3 is TGTGCCAGCAGCGATAGGGACTTGAACTACGAGCAGTACTTC.

V and J are TRBV7-9 and TRBJ1-1; 10 bases line up with TRBD1. CDR1 and CDR2 from the germline V gene are SEHNR and FQNEAQ (reference sequence). V was pared by 4 bases and J by 4 bases, with 6 bases of the junction left unmatched. The CDR3 spans 15 residues. DNA of the CDR3: TGTGCCAGCAGCTCGACAGGGGGCTTGGTCACTGAAGCTTTCTTT. This gives the protein CASSSTGGLVTEAFF. Looking up the rest from reference TRBV7-9 and TRBJ1-1 gives the full variable domain: DTGVSQNPRHKITKRGQNVTFRCDPISEHNRLYWYRQTLGQGPEFLTYFQNEAQLEKSRLLSDRFSAERPKGSFSTLEIQRTEQGDSAMYLCASSSTGGLVTEAFFGQGTRLTVV.

This chain connects TRBV14 to TRBJ1-4; 11 nucleotides line up with TRBD1. This CDR3 is built from 13 residues. In germline, CDR1 is SGHDN, CDR2 FVKESK. With 4 bases clipped from V and 10 bases from J, the junction kept 2 bases outside the gene matches. The chain's CDR3 is CASSPGQGGKLFF. The CDR3 nucleotides read TGTGCCAGCAGCCCGGGACAGGGGGGAAAACTGTTTTTT.

The chain joins TRBV10-3 to TRBJ2-2; tentatively, D is TRBD1 (5 bases). The CDR3 has 14 amino acids. Germline CDR1 ENHRY, CDR2 SYGVKD. Trimming cost V 11 bases and J 6 bases, with 19 bases left between them. The DNA for the CDR3 is TGTGCCTCTATCAAGGACACGTCGGCCGGGGAGCTGTTTTTT. It is translated as CASIKDTSAGELFF.

The chain recombines TRBV23-1 with TRBJ2-5; TRBD2 might be the D (6 bases). TRBV23-1 is filed as an ORF, its function uncertain. V was shortened by 9 bases and J by 7 bases, with 18 bases between the two germline ends. The CDR3 is made up of 13 amino acids. DNA of the CDR3: TGCGCCAGGGGACTCGGTTTAATTTGGACCCAGTACTTC. This translates into CARGLGLIWTQYF.

This chain connects TRBV28 to TRBJ1-3; weak D call: TRBD1 (5 bases). The CDR3 loop spans 17 amino acids. The ends were cut back, 10 bases at V and 3 bases at J, with 25 bases in the middle. Germline assignment: CDR1 MDHEN and CDR2 SYDVKM. This CDR3 is CATQSPVRQGYGNTIYF. In DNA, the CDR3 is TGTGCCACTCAATCCCCGGTCCGTCAGGGCTATGGAAACACCATATATTTT. Combining the CDR3 with reference TRBV28 and TRBJ1-3 gives the whole variable domain DVKVTQSSRYLVKRTGEKVFLECVQDMDHENMFWYRQDPGLGLRLIYFSYDVKMKEKGDIPEGYSVSREKKERFSLILESASTNQTSMYLCATQSPVRQGYGNTIYFGEGSWLTVV.

This rearrangement joins TRBV2 to TRBJ2-7; 7 nucleotides align to TRBD1. Germline values: CDR1 SNHLY, CDR2 FYNNEI. Germline trimming cut 6 bases from V and 2 bases from J; bases unmatched to any gene: 4. CDR3 length equals 13 residues. The CDR3, as DNA: TGTGCCAGCAGGGGGGACAGTACCTACGAGCAGTACTTC. It specifies CASRGDSTYEQYF.

The V gene is TRBV18, the J gene TRBJ2-6, with D maybe TRBD2 (5 bases). Germline V gene sequence: CDR1 KGHSH, CDR2 LQKENI. This CDR3 spans 15 amino acids. V was trimmed by 6 bases and J by 1 base, leaving 10 bases between them. In DNA, the CDR3 is TGTGCCAGCTCCTTTTCGGGGTCTGGGGCCAACGTCCTGACTTTC. Its translation is CASSFSGSGANVLTF.

The V call is TRBV15, the J call TRBJ1-2; D unclear. The germline CDR1 and CDR2 sequences are LNHNV and YYDKDF (reference sequence). Trimming removed 0 bases at V and 8 bases at J, with 13 bases between. The CDR3 is made up of 14 amino acids. CDR3 sequence: CATSRDRGREGYTF. In nucleotides, the CDR3 is TGTGCCACCAGCAGAGATCGAGGCCGGGAGGGCTACACCTTC.

Only one count was recorded for this clone. The chain links TRBV11-3 to TRBJ1-3, with unresolved D. The CDR3 sequence is 13 residues long. Between the trimmed V and J ends, which lost 5 bases and 0 bases, there was a span of 5 bases. Germline CDR1 and CDR2: SGHNT and YENEEA. CDR3 coding DNA: TGTGCCAGCAGCCGGAGCTCTGGAAACACCATATATTTT. Translated, it gives CASSRSSGNTIYF.

The sample holds many counts of this clone. The chain recombines TRBV25-1 with TRBJ1-5; TRBD1 aligns across 7 bases. The CDR3 is made up of 16 amino acids. Trimming took 1 base from V and 4 from J; bases not matched to a gene: 7. Germline V lookup: CDR1 MGHDK, CDR2 SYGVNS. CDR3 nucleotides: TGTGCCAGCAGTGAATCCGGGACAGCTAAAAATCAGCCCCAGCATTTT. Residues: CASSESGTAKNQPQHF.

This rearrangement joins TRBV27 to TRBJ1-2; D is perhaps TRBD1 (6 bases). The germline gives CDR1 MNHEY, CDR2 SMNVEV (reference sequence). The length of the CDR3 is 15 residues. V was shortened by 4 bases and J by 7 bases, with 19 bases between the two germline ends. The CDR3 sequence is CASSWGGATRGGYTF. For the CDR3, the DNA is TGTGCCAGCAGTTGGGGGGGGGCCACTCGGGGTGGCTACACCTTC.

The rearrangement uses TRBV29-1 and TRBJ1-1; 8 positions match TRBD1. Germline V CDR1 and CDR2: SQVTM, ANQGSEA. Trimming removed 6 bases from V and 1 base from J; junction bases left unmatched: 4. The CDR3 spans 13 residues. The CDR3 loop is CSVLTGANTEAFF. Written as DNA, the CDR3 is TGCAGCGTCCTGACAGGGGCGAACACTGAAGCTTTCTTT.

V usage is TRBV7-2 and J usage is TRBJ1-4; 8 bases are a match to TRBD1. The ends lost 0 bases at V and 8 bases at J; junction bases unmatched: 8. Per the germline V gene, CDR1 is SGHTA and CDR2 is FQGNSA. The CDR3 has 16 residues. The CDR3 spells CASSLAGQGTGEKLFF. CDR3 sequence (DNA): TGTGCCAGCAGCTTAGCTGGCCAGGGGACAGGCGAAAAACTGTTTTTT.

J is TRBJ2-7 and V is TRBV19, with 7 bases identical to TRBD1. The CDR3 length is 15 residues. After removal of 3 bases from V and 2 bases from J, the junction contained 7 bases not matched to a gene. Germline values: CDR1 LNHDA, CDR2 SQIVND (reference sequence). The CDR3 nucleotides read TGTGCCAGTAGTATGCCGGGGACAGCGACCTACGAGCAGTACTTC. Residues: CASSMPGTATYEQYF. The whole variable domain, remainder taken from reference TRBV19 and TRBJ2-7, is DGGITQSPKYLFRKEGQNVTLSCEQNLNHDAMYWYRQDPGQGLRLIYYSQIVNDFQKGDIAEGYSVSREKKESFPLTVTSAQKNPTAFYLCASSMPGTATYEQYFGPGTRLTVT.

This rearrangement joins TRBV7-9 to TRBJ1-2; tentative D call: TRBD1 (6 bases). CDR3 length: 13 residues. CDR1 is SEHNR and CDR2 is FQNEAQ in the germline V gene (reference sequence). V gave up 5 bases and J gave up 8 bases, with 15 bases separating them. The CDR3 is CASSKDGGRGYTF. The DNA for the CDR3 is TGTGCCAGCAGCAAAGACGGGGGGCGCGGCTACACCTTC.

The J gene is TRBJ1-1, the V gene TRBV5-1; D possibly corresponds to TRBD1 (6 bases). The V end was cut by 6 bases, the J end by 4 bases, with 7 bases between. Germline V gene lookup returns CDR1 SGHRS and CDR2 YFSETQ. This CDR3 is 11 amino acids long. This CDR3 reads CASKGGTEAFF. CDR3 nucleotides: TGCGCCAGCAAAGGGGGCACTGAAGCTTTCTTT. Full variable domain (rest looked up from reference TRBV5-1 and TRBJ1-1): KAGVTQTPRYLIKTRGQQVTLSCSPISGHRSVSWYQQTPGQGLQFLFEYFSETQRNKGNFPGRFSGRQFSNSRSEMNVSTLELGDSALYLCASKGGTEAFFGQGTRLTVV.

The chain employs TRBV6-5 and TRBJ2-1; TRBD2 matches 9 bases. Germline V gene data show CDR1 as MNHEY and CDR2 as SVGAGI. The CDR3 sequence is 14 residues long. Losses at the gene ends were 8 bases for V and 7 bases for J; bases not matched to a gene: 9. The CDR3 loop is CASLLAGVLNEQFF. CDR3 sequence (DNA): TGTGCCAGCCTATTAGCGGGAGTCTTAAATGAGCAGTTCTTC.